This record covers a single TCR beta chain. The source of the sample is a study of technical replicates of blood from a handful of donors. The assay was immunoSEQ multiplex PCR, and TCRdb's table has in-frame clones only and misses some. Altogether under 85,000 clones are present, around 86% being singletons, with the ten largest covering roughly 5%. Germline V lookup: CDR1 GTSNPN, CDR2 SVGIG (reference sequence). The CDR3 length is 16 residues. Trimming took off 1 base at V and 2 bases at J, with 14 bases between the two ends. Sequences were obtained from PBMCs. The chain recombines TRBV30 with TRBJ1-4; tentative D call: TRBD1 (5 bases). This sequence was found in a human donor in good health. Some clones in this sample may be carry-over from other donors' samples. The CDR3 here is CAWSGGGPPTNEKLFF. CDR3 DNA: TGTGCCTGGAGTGGGGGCGGACCACCGACTAATGAAAAACTGTTTTTT.